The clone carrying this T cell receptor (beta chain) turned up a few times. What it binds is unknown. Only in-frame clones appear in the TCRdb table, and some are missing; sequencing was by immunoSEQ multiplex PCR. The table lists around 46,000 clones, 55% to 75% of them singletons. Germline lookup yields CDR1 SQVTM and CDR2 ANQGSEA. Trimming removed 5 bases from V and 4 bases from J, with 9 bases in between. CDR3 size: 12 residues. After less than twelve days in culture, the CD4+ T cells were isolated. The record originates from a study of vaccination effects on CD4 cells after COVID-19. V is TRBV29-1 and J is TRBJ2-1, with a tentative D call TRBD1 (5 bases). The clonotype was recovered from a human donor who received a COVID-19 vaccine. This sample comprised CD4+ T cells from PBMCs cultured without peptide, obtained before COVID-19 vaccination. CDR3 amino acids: CSVQGKYNEQFF. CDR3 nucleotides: TGCAGCGTTCAGGGCAAATACAATGAGCAGTTCTTC.